This T cell receptor (beta chain) was observed in a study of OX40 agonist ivuxolimab in advanced cancers. The CDR3 sequence is 13 residues long. Germline V gene sequence: CDR1 SGDLS, CDR2 YYNGEE. Trimming left V 0 bases short and J 8 bases short, with 9 bases between. Assay used: immunoSEQ multiplex PCR; TCRdb lists only in-frame clones, some missing. The sample holds under 100,000 clones, 92% seen once. On this clone: Its cognate antigen is unknown.

General observations from the study: Among T cells, CD8+ cells averaged more expanded clones than CD4+ cells.

The input for sequencing was CD4+ or CD8+ T cells sorted from blood, taken in a trial of the OX40 agonist ivuxolimab. The origin of this receptor is an adult with an advanced solid tumor such as melanoma, head and neck, liver or kidney cancer. This rearrangement joins TRBV9 to TRBJ2-1; no clear D. The CDR3 loop is CASSVGGSYEQFF. The CDR3 DNA sequence: TGTGCCAGCAGCGTAGGAGGAAGCTATGAGCAGTTCTTC.